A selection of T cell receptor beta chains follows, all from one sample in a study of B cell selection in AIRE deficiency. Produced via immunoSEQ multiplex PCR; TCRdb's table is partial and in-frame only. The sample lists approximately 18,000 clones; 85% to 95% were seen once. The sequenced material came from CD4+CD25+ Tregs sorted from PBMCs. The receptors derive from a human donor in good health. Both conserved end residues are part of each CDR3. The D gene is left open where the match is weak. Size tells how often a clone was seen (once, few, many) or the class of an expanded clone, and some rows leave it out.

CDR3nt: TGTGCCAGCAGTTACCTTTACGAGCAGTACTTC
CDR3aa: CASSYLYEQYF
abundance: .
j_gene: TRBJ2-7
v_gene: TRBV6-9
d_gene: .

CDR3nt: TGTGCCAGCAGCCGGACTAGCGGGAGCGAGCAGTACTTC
CDR3aa: CASSRTSGSEQYF
abundance: .
j_gene: TRBJ2-7
v_gene: TRBV5-4
d_gene: TRBD2

CDR3nt: TGTGCTATAGCGGGAGAGGGCACAGATACGCAGTATTTT
CDR3aa: CAIAGEGTDTQYF
abundance: .
j_gene: TRBJ2-3
v_gene: TRBV28
d_gene: TRBD2

CDR3nt: TGCAGTGCTGGAGTCTATGGCTACACCTTC
CDR3aa: CSAGVYGYTF
abundance: .
j_gene: TRBJ1-2
v_gene: TRBV20-1
d_gene: .

CDR3nt: TGTGCCAGCAGCTTAGGTGCGGGGACTGAAGCTTTCTTT
CDR3aa: CASSLGAGTEAFF
abundance: .
j_gene: TRBJ1-1
v_gene: TRBV11-2
d_gene: .

CDR3nt: TGTGCCAGCAGTTTTGGGGCGATCCGAAGCTCCTACGAGCAGTACTTC
CDR3aa: CASSFGAIRSSYEQYF
abundance: few
j_gene: TRBJ2-7
v_gene: TRBV28
d_gene: .

CDR3nt: TGTGCCAGCAGCTTGTACAGACTAAGCACAGATACGCAGTATTTT
CDR3aa: CASSLYRLSTDTQYF
abundance: .
j_gene: TRBJ2-3
v_gene: TRBV5-5
d_gene: .

CDR3nt: TGTGCCAGCTGTTGGGAGGCGTTTACTGGCGAGCAGTACTTC
CDR3aa: CASCWEAFTGEQYF
abundance: .
j_gene: TRBJ2-7
v_gene: TRBV18
d_gene: .

CDR3nt: TGTGCCAGCAGTGAAGGGGACTATGGCTACACCTTC
CDR3aa: CASSEGDYGYTF
abundance: once
j_gene: TRBJ1-2
v_gene: TRBV6-1
d_gene: .

CDR3nt: TGTGCCAGCAGTCCCCTCGGGGGGAACTATGGCTACACCTTC
CDR3aa: CASSPLGGNYGYTF
abundance: .
j_gene: TRBJ1-2
v_gene: TRBV27
d_gene: .

CDR3nt: TGCGCCAGCAGCTTGGCCGGGACAGGGAACACTGAAGCTTTCTTT
CDR3aa: CASSLAGTGNTEAFF
abundance: once
j_gene: TRBJ1-1
v_gene: TRBV5-1
d_gene: TRBD1

CDR3nt: TGCGCCAGCAGCGGGAGTTCTAGCGGTAGCACAGATACGCAGTATTTT
CDR3aa: CASSGSSSGSTDTQYF
abundance: once
j_gene: TRBJ2-3
v_gene: TRBV5-1
d_gene: TRBD2

CDR3nt: TGTGCCAGCAGCTCCCCGGCAGGGAGCTATGGCTACACCTTC
CDR3aa: CASSSPAGSYGYTF
abundance: .
j_gene: TRBJ1-2
v_gene: TRBV5-4
d_gene: .

CDR3nt: TGTGCCAGCAGCACACAGGGGGGCACAGATACGCAGTATTTT
CDR3aa: CASSTQGGTDTQYF
abundance: .
j_gene: TRBJ2-3
v_gene: TRBV11-3
d_gene: TRBD1

CDR3nt: TGTGCCAGCAGAGGGACCGTCTATGGCTACACCTTC
CDR3aa: CASRGTVYGYTF
abundance: .
j_gene: TRBJ1-2
v_gene: TRBV25-1
d_gene: .

CDR3nt: TGTGCCAGCAGTTTACGCGGGACACTCTATGGCTACACCTTC
CDR3aa: CASSLRGTLYGYTF
abundance: .
j_gene: TRBJ1-2
v_gene: TRBV27
d_gene: .

CDR3nt: TGTGCCAGCAGCTTTACGACAGGGGGCAACACTGAAGCTTTCTTT
CDR3aa: CASSFTTGGNTEAFF
abundance: .
j_gene: TRBJ1-1
v_gene: TRBV11-2
d_gene: TRBD1

CDR3nt: TGTGCCAGCAGCCCGGGGGATCAGCCCCAGCATTTT
CDR3aa: CASSPGDQPQHF
abundance: .
j_gene: TRBJ1-5
v_gene: TRBV27
d_gene: .

CDR3nt: TGCGCCAGCAGCAAACTTAGGGAGACCCAGTACTTC
CDR3aa: CASSKLRETQYF
abundance: .
j_gene: TRBJ2-5
v_gene: TRBV5-1
d_gene: .

CDR3nt: TGTGCCAGCAGTTTAAGGGACAGCGCCTATGGCTACACCTTC
CDR3aa: CASSLRDSAYGYTF
abundance: .
j_gene: TRBJ1-2
v_gene: TRBV6-5
d_gene: TRBD1

CDR3nt: TGTGCCAGCAGCCCCAGAGGACAGGGGAACCCACCCCTCCACTTT
CDR3aa: CASSPRGQGNPPLHF
abundance: .
j_gene: TRBJ1-6
v_gene: TRBV5-4
d_gene: TRBD1

CDR3nt: TGTGCCAGCACGGGGGGCCGGAGGAACACTGAAGCTTTCTTT
CDR3aa: CASTGGRRNTEAFF
abundance: .
j_gene: TRBJ1-1
v_gene: TRBV28
d_gene: .

CDR3nt: TGTGCCAGCTGGGACAGGAGCTCTGGAAACACCATATATTTT
CDR3aa: CASWDRSSGNTIYF
abundance: few
j_gene: TRBJ1-3
v_gene: TRBV6-5
d_gene: TRBD1

CDR3nt: TGCGCCAGCAGCTTGGCGGGAAACGGGAGAGGTGAGCAGTTCTTC
CDR3aa: CASSLAGNGRGEQFF
abundance: .
j_gene: TRBJ2-1
v_gene: TRBV5-1
d_gene: .

CDR3nt: TGTGCCACCAGCACTCGAAGGGGGAGGGGGTTCCAAGAGACCCAGTACTTC
CDR3aa: CATSTRRGRGFQETQYF
abundance: .
j_gene: TRBJ2-5
v_gene: TRBV15
d_gene: .

CDR3nt: TGTGCCATCAGCGGGACAGGACAAGAGACCCAGTACTTC
CDR3aa: CAISGTGQETQYF
abundance: .
j_gene: TRBJ2-5
v_gene: TRBV10-3
d_gene: TRBD1

CDR3nt: TGTGCCAGCTCACTCGGTCGGACCTACGAGCAGTACTTC
CDR3aa: CASSLGRTYEQYF
abundance: .
j_gene: TRBJ2-7
v_gene: TRBV18
d_gene: .

CDR3nt: TGTGCCAGCAGCTCTCAGGGGACCCAGTACTTC
CDR3aa: CASSSQGTQYF
abundance: once
j_gene: TRBJ2-5
v_gene: TRBV7-2
d_gene: .

CDR3nt: TGCACCAGCAGCCAAGATTCCCCAGGGGAGGGGGATAGCAATCAGCCCCAGCATTTT
CDR3aa: CTSSQDSPGEGDSNQPQHF
abundance: .
j_gene: TRBJ1-5
v_gene: TRBV1
d_gene: .

CDR3nt: TGTGCCAGCAGTTACGGGCGCTCCTACAATGAGCAGTTCTTC
CDR3aa: CASSYGRSYNEQFF
abundance: .
j_gene: TRBJ2-1
v_gene: TRBV6-6
d_gene: .

CDR3nt: TGTGCCGGGGGTAGAGGGCATAATAATTCACCCCTCCACTTT
CDR3aa: CAGGRGHNNSPLHF
abundance: .
j_gene: TRBJ1-6
v_gene: TRBV28
d_gene: .

CDR3nt: TGTGCCATCAGTCGGGGACAGGGGGCCCACAACACTGAAGCTTTCTTT
CDR3aa: CAISRGQGAHNTEAFF
abundance: .
j_gene: TRBJ1-1
v_gene: TRBV10-3
d_gene: TRBD1

CDR3nt: TGTGCCAGCAGTCTGGGCAACGAGCAGTACTTC
CDR3aa: CASSLGNEQYF
abundance: .
j_gene: TRBJ2-7
v_gene: TRBV6-1
d_gene: .

CDR3nt: TGTGCCAGCAGTCCTCAGGCAGGACACAATCAGCCCCAGCATTTT
CDR3aa: CASSPQAGHNQPQHF
abundance: .
j_gene: TRBJ1-5
v_gene: TRBV28
d_gene: .

CDR3nt: TGTGCCAGCAGCCAAGATGGGAGCACAGATACGCAGTATTTT
CDR3aa: CASSQDGSTDTQYF
abundance: .
j_gene: TRBJ2-3
v_gene: TRBV4-2
d_gene: .

CDR3nt: TGTGCCAGCAGCTACTTCTATTACACCGGGACAGGGGTTTACTTC
CDR3aa: CASSYFYYTGTGVYF
abundance: .
j_gene: TRBJ2-7
v_gene: TRBV7-2
d_gene: TRBD1

CDR3nt: TGTGCCAGCAGCTTGGTGGTATCGGGAGGGGAGAGCACTGAAGCTTTCTTT
CDR3aa: CASSLVVSGGESTEAFF
abundance: .
j_gene: TRBJ1-1
v_gene: TRBV5-6
d_gene: .

CDR3nt: TGTGCCATCAGTGGACAGGGGAAACAGCCCCAGCATTTT
CDR3aa: CAISGQGKQPQHF
abundance: once
j_gene: TRBJ1-5
v_gene: TRBV10-3
d_gene: TRBD1

CDR3nt: TGTGCCAGTAGTATAGATCAGGGAGCGGGAGACCGCGGCGGGGAGCTGTTTTTT
CDR3aa: CASSIDQGAGDRGGELFF
abundance: .
j_gene: TRBJ2-2
v_gene: TRBV19
d_gene: TRBD2

CDR3nt: TGCGCCAGCAGTGAGGACTCCGGGACACCCGTACTAGCCAAAAACATTCAGTACTTC
CDR3aa: CASSEDSGTPVLAKNIQYF
abundance: .
j_gene: TRBJ2-4
v_gene: TRBV10-2
d_gene: .

CDR3nt: TGTGCCAGCAGACGGACAGGGGGCAGGAGCTATGGCTACACCTTC
CDR3aa: CASRRTGGRSYGYTF
abundance: .
j_gene: TRBJ1-2
v_gene: TRBV28
d_gene: TRBD1

CDR3nt: TGTGCCAGCAGCTTGGCGGGACTGGGGAACACTGAAGCTTTCTTT
CDR3aa: CASSLAGLGNTEAFF
abundance: .
j_gene: TRBJ1-1
v_gene: TRBV4-2
d_gene: .

CDR3nt: TGTGCCAGCAATAACCTATCGGGGGCTGGGCAGTACTTC
CDR3aa: CASNNLSGAGQYF
abundance: .
j_gene: TRBJ2-7
v_gene: TRBV6-5
d_gene: .

CDR3nt: TGTGCCAGCAGCTTATTCTCACAGCAAGAGCAGTTCTTC
CDR3aa: CASSLFSQQEQFF
abundance: .
j_gene: TRBJ2-1
v_gene: TRBV11-2
d_gene: .

CDR3nt: TGTGCCAGCAGCCTTGGTGGGTTGGGCGATACGCAGTATTTT
CDR3aa: CASSLGGLGDTQYF
abundance: .
j_gene: TRBJ2-3
v_gene: TRBV7-2
d_gene: .

CDR3nt: TGTGCCAGCAGCTCAAAGGTAGCGGGAGGGTACAATGAGCAGTTCTTC
CDR3aa: CASSSKVAGGYNEQFF
abundance: .
j_gene: TRBJ2-1
v_gene: TRBV7-2
d_gene: TRBD2

CDR3nt: TGTGCCAGCAGCGTATGGTCATCGGATGAGCAGTTCTTC
CDR3aa: CASSVWSSDEQFF
abundance: .
j_gene: TRBJ2-1
v_gene: TRBV9
d_gene: .

CDR3nt: TGTGCCTGGAGTGTAGGAGCAGACACCGGGGAGCTGTTTTTT
CDR3aa: CAWSVGADTGELFF
abundance: .
j_gene: TRBJ2-2
v_gene: TRBV30
d_gene: .

CDR3nt: TGTGCCAGCAGCGCTAGGGGGACAGGGAACTCACCCCTCCACTTT
CDR3aa: CASSARGTGNSPLHF
abundance: .
j_gene: TRBJ1-6
v_gene: TRBV9
d_gene: TRBD1

CDR3nt: TGTGCCAGCAGCTTCCAGGGACTAGCGGGAGGGCCCGGAAGTGAGCAGTTCTTC
CDR3aa: CASSFQGLAGGPGSEQFF
abundance: .
j_gene: TRBJ2-1
v_gene: TRBV13
d_gene: TRBD2

CDR3nt: TGCGCCAGCAGCCAAGATAGCTATGGCTACACCTTC
CDR3aa: CASSQDSYGYTF
abundance: .
j_gene: TRBJ1-2
v_gene: TRBV4-1
d_gene: .

CDR3nt: TGTGCCAGCAGCTCGCAACAGGGCCGGTTTACTGAAGCTTTCTTT
CDR3aa: CASSSQQGRFTEAFF
abundance: .
j_gene: TRBJ1-1
v_gene: TRBV7-2
d_gene: .

CDR3nt: TGTGCCAGCAGCGTAGGCGGGGGTGCCTACGAGCAGTACTTC
CDR3aa: CASSVGGGAYEQYF
abundance: .
j_gene: TRBJ2-7
v_gene: TRBV9
d_gene: TRBD2

CDR3nt: TGTGCCAGCAGCTTGGGCAGAGTCAGGGCTTTCTTT
CDR3aa: CASSLGRVRAFF
abundance: .
j_gene: TRBJ1-1
v_gene: TRBV11-2
d_gene: .

CDR3nt: TGTGCCAGCAGCCCGAACACAGATACGCAGTATTTT
CDR3aa: CASSPNTDTQYF
abundance: .
j_gene: TRBJ2-3
v_gene: TRBV7-9
d_gene: .

CDR3nt: TGTGCCAGCATAAGTGACAGTTATCAGCCCCAGCATTTT
CDR3aa: CASISDSYQPQHF
abundance: .
j_gene: TRBJ1-5
v_gene: TRBV6-5
d_gene: .

CDR3nt: TGTGCCAGCAGTCCCCGGGACAGGGGGCGTTTGGGAGACCCGCTGGGAGCTTTCTTT
CDR3aa: CASSPRDRGRLGDPLGAFF
abundance: once
j_gene: TRBJ1-1
v_gene: TRBV28
d_gene: TRBD1

CDR3nt: TGCGCCAGCAGCCCCGGGAGCGGCCAAGAGACCCAGTACTTC
CDR3aa: CASSPGSGQETQYF
abundance: .
j_gene: TRBJ2-5
v_gene: TRBV5-1
d_gene: .